This T cell receptor (beta chain) was found in a study of T cells in Graves' hyperthyroidism and ophthalmopathy (dated by TCRdb to between 2018 and 2021). Notes on the research overall: Peripheral blood samples were taken at the time of initial diagnosis, prior to any treatment. TCR V-J signatures able to tell the groups apart were searched for in a discovery cohort of 90 to 100 patients, of whom around 42 had Graves' ophthalmopathy and 57 had stable Graves' hyperthyroidism. An independent validation cohort of around 19 hyperthyroidism patients and more than 15 patients who later progressed to ophthalmopathy tested prospective prediction of ophthalmopathy. The 95 to 100 discovery patients were randomly divided into training and test sets at a 7:3 ratio. In several Graves' hyperthyroidism patients, the study also compared T-cell repertoires from thyroid tissue with T-cell repertoires from blood. After sampling, hyperthyroidism patients received methimazole starting at 30 mg daily, and ophthalmopathy patients received high-dose intravenous methylprednisolone. According to the paper, TCR Vbeta CDR3 sequencing was carried out on some 140 peripheral blood samples, which came from some 41 ophthalmopathy, roughly 75 hyperthyroidism and approximately 17 progressor patients.

Moderately to severely active disease, a Clinical Activity Score of at least 3, a NOSPECS grade of at least 4, and a duration under 3 months were present in ophthalmopathy patients. Exclusion was applied to patients with uncontrolled infections, other autoimmune diseases, pregnancy or lactation. Clinical symptoms, serum thyroxine and TRAb, thyroid ultrasound, and orbital computed tomography formed the basis for the diagnoses. PBMCs were isolated from 7.5 to 10 ml of fresh peripheral blood by Ficoll-Paque density gradient centrifugation. Trizol reagent was used to extract total RNA, and RNA quality was then checked on an Agilent 2100 Bioanalyzer. V lost 6 bases and J lost 6 bases; the stretch between them is 11 bases long. The germline V gene (reference sequence) sets CDR1 to DFQATT and CDR2 to SNEGSKA. The CDR3, from cysteine to phenylalanine, totals 12 residues. Kept here is only the CDR3 DNA, which spans 36 bases and is read in frame from base 1.

This clonotype was seen at least ten times. Its antigen specificity is not known. Base quality data are lacking; no much larger clone is found one base away. The full study reports these points: Blood samples also contained most of the expanded thyroid clonotypes (frequency above 0.001), which suggests that blood repertoires may reflect thyroid immune responses. In cross-validation, a model built on a 13 V-J signature told ophthalmopathy apart from stable hyperthyroidism with 85% to 90% sensitivity and about 81% specificity, and in testing the same model reached 80%/75%. In validation, the model predicted progression to ophthalmopathy with approximately 71% sensitivity and about 72% specificity, a median of 6.5 months before onset. No statistical method was used to fix the sample size in advance, and group allocation was not hidden from the investigators.

The TCR beta CDR3 regions were amplified from the RNA transcripts. A first-round RT-PCR of the TCR CDR3 used the HTBI primer set with the Qiagen OneStep RT-PCR kit. Libraries were constructed in a second round of multiplex PCR, after which size selection and purification were carried out. Libraries were sequenced paired-end with 100 bp reads on an Illumina HiSeq2000. The paper's processing steps were these. Raw data were processed with SOAPnuke, discarding reads with adapters, uncalled bases, mean Phred below 15, or no exact constant-primer or identifier match. High-quality paired reads were merged using COPE v1.2.5, and each unique nucleotide sequence was defined as a clonotype. MiTCR v1.1 was used to align clonotypes to the IMGT TRBV, TRBD and TRBJ reference segments. Analysis was restricted to V-J combinations with a frequency above 0.0001, which covered roughly 99% of repertoires. The TCS score was defined as F50 (clonal expansion) divided by E x V (chaos), with BLOSUM62-based TCRdist calculated between CDR3 peptides within each V-J. Welch's t-statistics and random forest reduced around 510 V-J features to 13, which were used in a naive Bayes classifier (R e1071). The public reads were run again by TCRdb, first through fastp at Q25 and then through MiXCR, and only productive beta chains were kept. Rows merge per CDR3 protein into single entries with the most common DNA and genes. None of the V and J calls come from the authors' own analysis; TCRdb made them. Here the sample has 350,000 to 450,000 distinct CDR3 sequences; over 13% occur a single time. Approximately 29% of the sample is taken by the ten largest.

Source material: blood. The rearranged chain carries TRBV20-1 and TRBJ2-2; tentative D gene TRBD2, with 5 bases matching. The receptor comes from a man aged 50 to 59 with Graves' ophthalmopathy. The DNA sequence is given as TGCAGTGCCGTCACGGGGTCCGGGGAGCTGTTTTTT. Translation gives CSAVTGSGELFF.